Many counts were recorded for the clone carrying this T cell receptor (beta chain). The antigen is undetermined. This specimen belongs to a study of blood T cells in healthy people across ages. Overall study findings and caveats: Comparison with aged donors showed that long-lived donors had more naive CD4+ cells and higher diversity.

Using a J-beta primer mix together with a sample-barcoded 5' primer, a second PCR was run for roughly 6 to 12 cycles. A template-switch adaptor with 12 random nucleotides tagged each cDNA molecule. MiXCR was run by TCRdb on the 5' RACE reads, yielding one entry per CDR3 protein. The repertoire holds 1.5 million to 2 million distinct CDR3 sequences, with under 30% as singletons. Germline V CDR1 and CDR2: KGHDR, SFDVKD. The CDR3 spans 15 residues. J lost 6 bases, V lost 2 bases, and 4 bases had no gene match. Researchers isolated at least 7 million PBMCs per sample. The material sequenced was blood. This TCR was sampled from a woman aged 25 to 39 in good health. J is TRBJ2-1 and V is TRBV24-1, with 9 bases fitting TRBD1. CDR3 sequence (DNA): TGTGCCACCAGTGATTCGGGACAGGGACGCAATGAGCAGTTCTTC. It specifies CATSDSGQGRNEQFF.